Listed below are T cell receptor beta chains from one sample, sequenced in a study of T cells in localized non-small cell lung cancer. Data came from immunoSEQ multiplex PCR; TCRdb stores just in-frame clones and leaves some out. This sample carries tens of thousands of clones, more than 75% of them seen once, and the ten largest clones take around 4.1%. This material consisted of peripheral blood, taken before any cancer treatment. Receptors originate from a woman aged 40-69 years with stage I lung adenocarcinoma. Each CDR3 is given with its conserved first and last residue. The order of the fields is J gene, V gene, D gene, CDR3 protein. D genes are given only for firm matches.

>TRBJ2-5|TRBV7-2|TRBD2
CASSLFSRGAGEETQYF
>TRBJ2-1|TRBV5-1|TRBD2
CASSLAALADYNEQFF
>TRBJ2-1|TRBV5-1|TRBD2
CASTAGNSGWSSYNEQFF
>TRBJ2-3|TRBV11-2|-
CASSQVRESTDTQYF
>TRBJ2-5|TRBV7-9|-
CASSRRLGETQYF
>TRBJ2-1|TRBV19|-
CASSSAVEQFF
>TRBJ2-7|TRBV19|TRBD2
CASSPRGTSGVLHYEQYF
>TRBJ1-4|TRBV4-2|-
CASSQAYGVYEEKLFF
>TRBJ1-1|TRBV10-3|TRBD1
CAIGRTGGLDTEAFF
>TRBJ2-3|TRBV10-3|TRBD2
CAISGPSGGSTDTQYF
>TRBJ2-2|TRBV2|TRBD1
CASRRGTANTGELFF
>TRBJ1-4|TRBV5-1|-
CASRGSTNEKLFF
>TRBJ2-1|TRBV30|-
CALRGGGGVHNEQFF
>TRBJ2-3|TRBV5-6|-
CASSLAAWGRGSADTQYF
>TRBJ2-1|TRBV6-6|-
CASSYASGRTYNEQFF
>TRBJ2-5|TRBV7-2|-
CASSLSLGTQYF
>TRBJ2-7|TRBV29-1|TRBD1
CSAQPPTGTGEPREQYF
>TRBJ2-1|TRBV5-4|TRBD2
CASSLLIGGRYNEQFF
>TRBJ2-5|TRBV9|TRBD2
CASSVGVAGAQETQYF
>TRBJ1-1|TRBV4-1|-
CASSQGVYNRETEAFF
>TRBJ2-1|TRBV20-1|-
CSARPRHEQFF
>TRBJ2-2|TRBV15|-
CATSRDSDTGELFF
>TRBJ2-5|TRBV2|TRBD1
CASSVGQVRGGETQYF
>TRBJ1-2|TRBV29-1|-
CSVVGQESGYGYTF
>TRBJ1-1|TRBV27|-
CASSLSADWDGRLNTEAFF
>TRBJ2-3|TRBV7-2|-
CASSLASFSTDTQYF
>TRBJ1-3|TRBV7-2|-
CASTYPGSGNTIYF
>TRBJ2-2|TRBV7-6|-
CASSLQSGGYTGELFF
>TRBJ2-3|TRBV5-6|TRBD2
CASSLLAGSSTDTQYF
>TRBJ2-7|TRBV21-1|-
CASSKAAYEQYF
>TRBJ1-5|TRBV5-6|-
CASSDAPEPNQPQHF
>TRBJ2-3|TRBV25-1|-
CASRGGGSTDTQYF
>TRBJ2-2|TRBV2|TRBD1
CASSGPRDRGTPFGELFF
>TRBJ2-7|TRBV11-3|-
CASSLGPKSEQYF
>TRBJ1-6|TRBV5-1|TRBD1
CASSLEGTGQSPLHF
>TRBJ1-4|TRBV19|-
CASKSPKQGIFEKLFF
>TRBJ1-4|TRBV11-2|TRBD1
CASSLGGGTGTGLEKLFF
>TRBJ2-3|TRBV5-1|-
CASSPDGTQGGTQYF
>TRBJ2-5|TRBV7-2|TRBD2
CASRSPGRETQYF